Each of the 5 T cell receptor beta chains below was sequenced from the same sample in a study of identical twins. TCRdb independently ran MiXCR on the 5' RACE reads; one entry per CDR3 protein. The sample holds about 700,000 distinct CDR3 sequences, less than 7% seen once. Input material: naive T cells sorted from blood. Receptors were obtained from a young man in good health.

This clonotype was counted many times. The J gene is TRBJ1-5, the V gene TRBV29-1; 8 nucleotides align to TRBD1. Germline CDR1 reads SQVTM; CDR2 reads ANQGSEA. V dropped 6 bases and J dropped 5; count of bases not matched to a gene: 6. The length of the CDR3 is 13 residues. The CDR3 spells CSVIAGGDQPQHF. The CDR3 coding sequence is TGCAGCGTGATAGCAGGGGGCGATCAGCCCCAGCATTTT.

This clonotype was counted at least ten times. The chain couples TRBV5-5 to TRBJ2-1, with 7 bases matching TRBD2. V lost 2 bases and J lost 2; bases outside the gene matches: 10. In germline, CDR1 is SGHKS, CDR2 YYEKEE (reference sequence). This CDR3 region has 17 residues. The CDR3 region is CASSFDPSGPTYNEQFF. For the CDR3, the DNA is TGTGCCAGCAGCTTCGATCCTAGCGGACCTACCTACAATGAGCAGTTCTTC.

In its sample, this clonotype was seen many times. V is TRBV12-3 or TRBV12-4 and J is TRBJ1-3; tentatively, D is TRBD1 (5 bases). Trimming removed 5 bases at V and 5 bases at J, with 10 bases between. CDR3 length: 13 amino acids. The CDR3 DNA reads TGTGCCAGCAGTCTAGACAGCCGAAACACCATATATTTT. Translation gives CASSLDSRNTIYF.

This clonotype was seen many times. The V gene is TRBV4-1, the J gene TRBJ2-1, with a tentative D call TRBD2 (5 bases). Trimming took off 1 base at V and 8 bases at J, with 6 bases between the two ends. The germline V gene has CDR1 MGHRA and CDR2 YSYEKL. This CDR3 is built from 12 residues. The CDR3 reads CASSQARDEQFF. For the CDR3, the DNA is TGCGCCAGCAGCCAAGCGAGGGATGAGCAGTTCTTC.

The V and J genes are TRBV6-1 and TRBJ2-7; D remains ambiguous. The germline CDR1 and CDR2 sequences are MNHNS and SASEGT. This CDR3 comprises 13 residues. Trimming shortened V by 6 bases and J by 0 bases, and 9 bases separated the two germline ends. The CDR3 region has the DNA TGTGCCAGCAGCGTATCAGTCTCCTACGAGCAGTACGTC. It codes for CASSVSVSYEQYV.